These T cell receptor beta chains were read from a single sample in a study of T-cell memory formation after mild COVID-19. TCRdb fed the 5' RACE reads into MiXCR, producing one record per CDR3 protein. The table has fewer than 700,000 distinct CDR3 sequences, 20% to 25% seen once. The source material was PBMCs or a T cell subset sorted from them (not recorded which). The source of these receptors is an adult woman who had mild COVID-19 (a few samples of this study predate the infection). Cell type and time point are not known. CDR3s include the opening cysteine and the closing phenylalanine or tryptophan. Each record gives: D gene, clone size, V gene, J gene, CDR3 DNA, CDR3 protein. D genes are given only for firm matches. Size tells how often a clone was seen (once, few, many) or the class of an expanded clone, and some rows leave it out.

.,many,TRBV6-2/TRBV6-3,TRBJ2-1,TGTGCCAGCAGTCCCTATTACAATGAGCAGTTCTTC,CASSPYYNEQFF
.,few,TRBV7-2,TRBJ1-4,TGTGCCAGCAGCTTAGAGGGCCTCCTTAAAAATGAAAAACTGTTTTTT,CASSLEGLLKNEKLFF
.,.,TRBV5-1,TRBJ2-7,TGCGCCAGCAGTCGGGGATTTGGAATCTCCTACGAGCAGTACTTC,CASSRGFGISYEQYF
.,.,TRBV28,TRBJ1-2,TGTGCCAGCACCTCAGACAGCTTCTATGGCTACACCTTC,CASTSDSFYGYTF
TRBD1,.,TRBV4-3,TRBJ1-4,TGCGCCAGCAGCCAAGACGACAGGGGTAGAGAAAAACTGTTTTTT,CASSQDDRGREKLFF
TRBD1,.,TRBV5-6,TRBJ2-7,TGTGCCAGCCTACGGCAGGGGGCGGAGGAGCAGTACTTC,CASLRQGAEEQYF
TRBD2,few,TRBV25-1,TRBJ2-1,TGTGCCAGCAGTGAAGGCGGACTAGCGGGGCTAGGGGAGCAGTTCTTC,CASSEGGLAGLGEQFF
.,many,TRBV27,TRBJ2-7,TGTGCCAGCAGTTTTGGTACAGACTACGAGCAGTACTTC,CASSFGTDYEQYF
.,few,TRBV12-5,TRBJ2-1,TGTGCTAGTGGTTTGGTACGGAGTACGGGAGACAATGAGCAGTTCTTC,CASGLVRSTGDNEQFF
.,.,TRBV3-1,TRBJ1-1,TGTGCCAGCAGCCGAGGTATTTCGGGAGGGGCTGAAGCTTTCTTT,CASSRGISGGAEAFF
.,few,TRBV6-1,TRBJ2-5,TGTGCCAGCAGTGAATGGAAGGGAGGAGAGACCCAGTACTTC,CASSEWKGGETQYF
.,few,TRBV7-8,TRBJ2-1,TGTGCCAGCAGCTTACGAGTAGGACTCGAGCAGTTCTTC,CASSLRVGLEQFF
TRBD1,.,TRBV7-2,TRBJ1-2,TGTGCCAGCAGCACAGGACAGGGAAGTTTCTATGGCTACACCTTC,CASSTGQGSFYGYTF
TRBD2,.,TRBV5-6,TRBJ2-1,TGTGCCAGCAGCTTCGGACTAGCGGGAGGGCTTGAGCAGTTCTTC,CASSFGLAGGLEQFF
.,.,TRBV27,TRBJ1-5,TGTGCCAGCAGTTGGACAGTCAATCAGCCCCAGCATTTT,CASSWTVNQPQHF
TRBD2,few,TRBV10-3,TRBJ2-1,TGTGCCATCAGTGAGCCGGACGGCGGGGGGGTGGGAAATGAGCAGTTCTTC,CAISEPDGGGVGNEQFF
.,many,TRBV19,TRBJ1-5,TGTGCCAGTAGGAATATAAGGGATAGCAATCAGCCCCAGCATTTT,CASRNIRDSNQPQHF
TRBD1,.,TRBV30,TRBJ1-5,TGTGCCTGGAGTGATCAACAGGGGAGGATTTATCAGCCCCAGCATTTT,CAWSDQQGRIYQPQHF
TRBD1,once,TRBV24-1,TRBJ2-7,TGTGCCACCAGTGACTCCGGGACAGGGGACCTTAAACCCTACGAGCAGTACTTC,CATSDSGTGDLKPYEQYF
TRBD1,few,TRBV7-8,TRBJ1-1,TGTGCCAGCAGCGCGACAGGGGGAACCAGCATGAACACTGAAGCTTTCTTT,CASSATGGTSMNTEAFF
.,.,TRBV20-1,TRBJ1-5,TGCAGTGCGTTCAGGCAGCCCCAGCATTTT,CSAFRQPQHF
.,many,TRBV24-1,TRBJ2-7,TGTGCCACCAGACGGACTCTGAGAGCTACGGAGGAGCAGTACTTC,CATRRTLRATEEQYF
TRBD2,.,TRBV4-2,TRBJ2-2,TGTGCCAGCAGCCGCCAGGGAGGGGAACCCGGGGAGCTGTTTTTT,CASSRQGGEPGELFF
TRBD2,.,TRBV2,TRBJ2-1,TGTGCCAGCAGTGTGGGACTAGCGACCAATGAGCAGTTCTTC,CASSVGLATNEQFF
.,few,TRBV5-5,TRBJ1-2,TGTGCCAGCAGCTTGCCTGGTCCCCGACAGGTTGGTCCTAACTATGGCTACACCTTC,CASSLPGPRQVGPNYGYTF
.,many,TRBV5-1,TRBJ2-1,TGCGCCAGCAGCTTGGAGGGCGGGACTTACAATGAGCAGTTCTTC,CASSLEGGTYNEQFF
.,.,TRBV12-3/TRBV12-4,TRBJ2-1,TGTGCCAGCAGTTTGGGACTTCCAAGGTACAATGAGCAGTTCTTC,CASSLGLPRYNEQFF
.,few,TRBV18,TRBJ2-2,TGTGCCAGCTCACCGGGAGTCCTGTGGTTTGATGCCGGGGAGCTGTTTTTT,CASSPGVLWFDAGELFF
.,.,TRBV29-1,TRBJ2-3,TGCAGCGTCGCCGGAAATGGCCGGGTTTGGGATACGCAGTATTTT,CSVAGNGRVWDTQYF
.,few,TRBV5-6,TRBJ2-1,TGTGCCAGCAGCTTTCTCCCTTTGGGGACTCCCGCGGTCTTC,CASSFLPLGTPAVF
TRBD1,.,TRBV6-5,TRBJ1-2,TGTGCCAGCAGTTTACTAGGGGGACAGGGGGCGAATGGCTACACCTTC,CASSLLGGQGANGYTF
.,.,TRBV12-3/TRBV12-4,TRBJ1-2,TGTGCCAGCAGTTCCATCGGGTTGGGTGGCTACACCTTC,CASSSIGLGGYTF
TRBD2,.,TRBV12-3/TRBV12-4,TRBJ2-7,TGTGCCAGCAGGAGCGGGGGGGCTCACGAGCAGTACTTC,CASRSGGAHEQYF
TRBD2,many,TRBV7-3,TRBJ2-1,TGTGCCAGCAGCGTAAGCGGGACCTACAATGAGCAGTTCTTC,CASSVSGTYNEQFF
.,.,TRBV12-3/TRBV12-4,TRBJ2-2,TGTGCCAGCAGCCTACGAGGGGGGTTAAACACCGGGGAGCTGTTTTTT,CASSLRGGLNTGELFF
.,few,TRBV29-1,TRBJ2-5,TGCAGCATCGAACCCCGCCTTAGGGAGACCCAGTACTTC,CSIEPRLRETQYF
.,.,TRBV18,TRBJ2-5,TGTGCCAGCTCATCAGGCGGACCGGAGACCCAGTACTTC,CASSSGGPETQYF
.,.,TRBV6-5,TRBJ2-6,TGTGCCAGCAGTCCCGTCAGAGGGGTAGGGGCCAACGTCCTGACTTTC,CASSPVRGVGANVLTF
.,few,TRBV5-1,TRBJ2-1,TGCGCCAGCAGCTTGGAAGTGGGGGGGCCGGGCGATGAGCAGTTCTTC,CASSLEVGGPGDEQFF
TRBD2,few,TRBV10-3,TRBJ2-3,TGTGCCATCAGTGGCTGGACTAGCGGGGCAGATACGCAGTATTTT,CAISGWTSGADTQYF
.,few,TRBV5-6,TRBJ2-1,TGTGCCAGCAGCTTGGACTGGGGCTCCCGAGCCAGTGAGCAGTTCTTC,CASSLDWGSRASEQFF
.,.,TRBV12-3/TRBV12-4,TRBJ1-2,TGTGCCAGCAGTCGGGGACGTCTCGACTATGGCTACACCTTC,CASSRGRLDYGYTF
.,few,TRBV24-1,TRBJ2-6,TGTGCCACCAGTGATCCCACAGGGACTGGGGCCAACGTCCTGACTTTC,CATSDPTGTGANVLTF
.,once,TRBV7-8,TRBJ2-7,TGTGCCAGCAGCGCGAACAGGAACGAGCAGTACTTC,CASSANRNEQYF
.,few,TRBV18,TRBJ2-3,TGTGCCAGCTCACTACAACCTAGAGGCACAGATACGCAGTATTTT,CASSLQPRGTDTQYF
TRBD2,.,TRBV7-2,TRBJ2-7,TGTGCCAGCAGCGTCAGCGGGAGTATCTACGAGCAGTACTTC,CASSVSGSIYEQYF
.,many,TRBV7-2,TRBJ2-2,TGTGCCAGCAGCTTAATTTTGACCGGGGAGCTGTTTTTT,CASSLILTGELFF
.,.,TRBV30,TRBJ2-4,TGTGCCTGGGACCATAGGGCCAAAAACATTCAGTACTTC,CAWDHRAKNIQYF
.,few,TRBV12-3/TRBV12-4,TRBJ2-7,TGTGCCAGCAGTTACACTGACTACGAGCAGTACTTC,CASSYTDYEQYF
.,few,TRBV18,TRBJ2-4,TGTGCCAGCTCACCACCGAACGGGGGTCAGTACTTC,CASSPPNGGQYF
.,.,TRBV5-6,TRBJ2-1,TGTGCCAGCAGCGGCGGGGGCCCTAGCTCCTACAATGAGCAGTTCTTC,CASSGGGPSSYNEQFF
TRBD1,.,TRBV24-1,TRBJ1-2,TGTGCCACCAGTGATTTGCGTGCAGGGGGAGACTATGGCTACACCTTC,CATSDLRAGGDYGYTF
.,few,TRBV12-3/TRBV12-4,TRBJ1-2,TGTGCCAGCAGGCCTGAGTTGGGGGGGCGAGACTATGGCTACACCTTC,CASRPELGGRDYGYTF
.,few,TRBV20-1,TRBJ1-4,TGCAGTGCTAGCAGCCCAAGAGGTCGGACCAATGAAAAACTGTTTTTT,CSASSPRGRTNEKLFF
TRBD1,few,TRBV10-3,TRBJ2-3,TGTGCCATCAGCGACCCGGGACAGGGGTCTCGGTATTTT,CAISDPGQGSRYF
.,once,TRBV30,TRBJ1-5,TGTGCCTGGAGTGTACGAGGCGATCAGCCCCAGCATTTT,CAWSVRGDQPQHF
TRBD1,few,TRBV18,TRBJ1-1,TGTGCCAGCTCACCTGACAGGGGTCTCACTGAAGCTTTCTTT,CASSPDRGLTEAFF
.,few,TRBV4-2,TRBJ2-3,TGTGCCAGCAGCCCCCTCGGCGGGAAAGGGGCCGGATTTGATACGCAGTATTTT,CASSPLGGKGAGFDTQYF
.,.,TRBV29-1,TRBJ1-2,TGCAGCGTTGAAGAGGCGGGGGGCGGCTATGGCTACACCTTC,CSVEEAGGGYGYTF